This TCR beta chain was obtained from a study of OX40 agonist ivuxolimab in advanced cancers. The study's findings and limits: Which antigen the expanded peripheral T cells recognized is unknown.

Comments on this clone: Its target is not known.

There are 15 residues in the CDR3. The germline CDR1 and CDR2 sequences are LNHDA and SQIVND (reference sequence). The V gene lost 3 bases and the J gene lost 5 bases, with 14 bases spanning the gap. Blood got drawn at baseline, again on cycle 4 day 1, and then on cycle 7 day 1. Method: immunoSEQ multiplex PCR; TCRdb's copy keeps in-frame clones and lacks some. Counted here are about 82,000 clones, roughly 83% occurring once; the ten biggest clones make up roughly 0.8%. V is TRBV19 and J is TRBJ1-3, with a possible D match to TRBD1 (5 bases). The receptor's source is an adult with an advanced solid tumor such as melanoma, head and neck, liver or kidney cancer. Sequencing used CD4+ or CD8+ T cells sorted from blood, obtained in a trial of the OX40 agonist ivuxolimab. The CDR3 coding sequence is TGTGCCAGTAGTATGGTCGGGGGGAGAAGAAACACCATATATTTT. Its protein is CASSMVGGRRNTIYF.